The clone carrying this T cell receptor (beta chain) was detected a few times. These data originate in a study of blood T cell repertoires in COVID-19. Libraries were prepared by immunoSEQ multiplex PCR; TCRdb keeps only in-frame clonotypes and omits some of them. The data show fewer than 150,000 clones, less than 75% seen once. The V end lost 7 bases, the J end lost 6 bases, and 18 bases lay between the germline ends. CDR1 and CDR2 (germline): SNHLY, FYNNEI. The CDR3 consists of 14 residues. The TCR was taken from a human donor with acute or convalescent COVID-19. The donor label of this sample is uncertain. The chain combines TRBV2 with TRBJ1-1; the D is unclear. Sequencing was carried out using peripheral blood. CDR3 sequence reads: CASIFGRGFPEAFF. DNA for the CDR3: TGTGCCAGCATCTTCGGGCGCGGGTTCCCTGAAGCTTTCTTT.